The source of this TCR beta chain is a study of the immune and genomic landscape of osteosarcoma. For the study at large: Patients were around 55% male; 77% had localized disease.

The V and J ends lost 4 bases and 4 bases respectively, with 18 bases between them. Germline-derived CDR1 and CDR2 are SGDLS and YYNGEE. CDR3 size: 15 residues. Poor-prognosis osteosarcoma patients supplied post-treatment primary, local recurrence and metastasis tumor specimens. Here immunoSEQ multiplex PCR was the method, and the copy in TCRdb shows in-frame clones only, minus some. The sample has roughly 2,500 clones; roughly 70% are singletons. The receptor was isolated from a human donor with osteosarcoma. The specimen sequenced was osteosarcoma tumor tissue from the lung. The V call is TRBV9, the J call TRBJ2-7; D possibly corresponds to TRBD2 (7 bases). CDR3 sequence: CASSFRPGGPYEQYF. CDR3 DNA sequence: TGTGCCAGCAGCTTCCGTCCGGGGGGCCCATACGAGCAGTACTTC.